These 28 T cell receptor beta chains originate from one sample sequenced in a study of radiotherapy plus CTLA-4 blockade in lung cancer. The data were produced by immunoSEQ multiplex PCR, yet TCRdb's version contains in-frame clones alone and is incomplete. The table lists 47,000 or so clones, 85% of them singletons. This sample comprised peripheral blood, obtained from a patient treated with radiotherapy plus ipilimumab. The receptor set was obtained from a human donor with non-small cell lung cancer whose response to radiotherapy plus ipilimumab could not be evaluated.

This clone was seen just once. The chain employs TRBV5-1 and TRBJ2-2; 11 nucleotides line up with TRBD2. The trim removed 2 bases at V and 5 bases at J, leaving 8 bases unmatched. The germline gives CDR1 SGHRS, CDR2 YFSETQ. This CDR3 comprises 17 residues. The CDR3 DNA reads TGCGCCAGCAGCTTCGACTTCCTAGCGGGAGGAACCGGGGAGCTGTTTTTT. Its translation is CASSFDFLAGGTGELFF.

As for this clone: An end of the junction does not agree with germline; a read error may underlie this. The CDR3 coding sequence is TGCAGCGTTGAACGGCGTCAGGGCCGATCGTTT. Amino acid sequence: CSVERRQGRSF. The V call is TRBV29-1, the J call TRBJ1-1; D may be TRBD1 (5 bases). Germline lookup yields CDR1 SQVTM and CDR2 ANQGSEA. CDR3 size: 11 residues.

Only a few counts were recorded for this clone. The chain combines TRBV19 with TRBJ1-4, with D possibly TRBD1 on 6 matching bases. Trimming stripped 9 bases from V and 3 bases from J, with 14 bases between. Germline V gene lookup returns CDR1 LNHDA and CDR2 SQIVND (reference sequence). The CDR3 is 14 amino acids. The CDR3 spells CASHPTGSNEKLFF. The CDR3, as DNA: TGTGCCAGCCACCCCACAGGGTCTAATGAAAAACTGTTTTTT.

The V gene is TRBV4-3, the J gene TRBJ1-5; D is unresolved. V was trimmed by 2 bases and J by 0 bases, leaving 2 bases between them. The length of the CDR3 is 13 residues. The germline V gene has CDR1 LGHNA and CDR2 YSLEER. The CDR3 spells CASSQYSNQPQHF. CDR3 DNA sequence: TGCGCCAGCAGCCAATATAGCAATCAGCCCCAGCATTTT.

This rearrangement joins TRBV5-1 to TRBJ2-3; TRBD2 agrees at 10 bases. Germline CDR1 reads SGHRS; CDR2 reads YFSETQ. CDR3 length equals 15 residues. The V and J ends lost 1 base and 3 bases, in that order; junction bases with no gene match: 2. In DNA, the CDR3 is TGCGCCAGCAGCTTGCCGACTAGCGGGACAGATACGCAGTATTTT. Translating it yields CASSLPTSGTDTQYF.

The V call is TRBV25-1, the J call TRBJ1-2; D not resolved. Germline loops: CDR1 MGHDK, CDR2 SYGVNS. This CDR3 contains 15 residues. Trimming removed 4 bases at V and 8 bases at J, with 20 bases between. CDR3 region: CASSVVDSFGGGYTF. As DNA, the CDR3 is TGTGCCAGCAGTGTTGTTGACTCCTTCGGAGGAGGCTACACCTTC.

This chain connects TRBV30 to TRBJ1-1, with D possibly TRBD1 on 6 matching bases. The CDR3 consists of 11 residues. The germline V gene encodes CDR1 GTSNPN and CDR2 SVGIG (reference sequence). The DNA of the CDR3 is TGTGCATGGGGGCGCGACACTGAAGCTTTCTTT. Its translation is CAWGRDTEAFF.

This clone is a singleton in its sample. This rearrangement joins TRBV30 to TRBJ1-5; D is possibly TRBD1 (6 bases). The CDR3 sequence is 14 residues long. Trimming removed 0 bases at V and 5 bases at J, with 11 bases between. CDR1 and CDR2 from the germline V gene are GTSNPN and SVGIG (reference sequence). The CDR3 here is CAWSVRGWDQPQHF. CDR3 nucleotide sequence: TGTGCCTGGAGTGTTAGGGGGTGGGATCAGCCCCAGCATTTT.

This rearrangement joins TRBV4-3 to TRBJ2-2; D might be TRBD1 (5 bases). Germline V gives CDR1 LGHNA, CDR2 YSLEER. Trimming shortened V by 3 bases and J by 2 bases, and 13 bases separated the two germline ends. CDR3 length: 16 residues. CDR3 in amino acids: CASSHQGTLNTGELFF. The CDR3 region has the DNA TGCGCCAGCAGCCACCAGGGTACTCTTAACACCGGGGAGCTGTTTTTT.

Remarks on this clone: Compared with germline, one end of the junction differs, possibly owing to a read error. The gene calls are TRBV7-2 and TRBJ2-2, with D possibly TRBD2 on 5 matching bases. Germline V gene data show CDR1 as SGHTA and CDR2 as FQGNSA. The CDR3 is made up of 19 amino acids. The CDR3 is CASRLVLPGRGTYTGELFF. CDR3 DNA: TGTGCCAGCAGATTAGTACTACCTGGGAGAGGAACGTACACCGGGGAGCTGTTTTTT.

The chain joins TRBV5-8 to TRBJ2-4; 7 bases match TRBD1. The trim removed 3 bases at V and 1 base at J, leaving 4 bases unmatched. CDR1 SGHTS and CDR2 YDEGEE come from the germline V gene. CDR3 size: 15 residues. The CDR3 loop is CASSWEQGAKNIQYF. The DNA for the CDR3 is TGTGCCAGCAGCTGGGAACAGGGGGCCAAAAACATTCAGTACTTC. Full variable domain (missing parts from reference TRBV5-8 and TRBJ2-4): EAGVTQSPTHLIKTRGQQATLRCSPISGHTSVYWYQQALGLGLQFLLWYDEGEERNRGNFPPRFSGRQFPNYSSELNVNALELEDSALYLCASSWEQGAKNIQYFGAGTRLSVL.

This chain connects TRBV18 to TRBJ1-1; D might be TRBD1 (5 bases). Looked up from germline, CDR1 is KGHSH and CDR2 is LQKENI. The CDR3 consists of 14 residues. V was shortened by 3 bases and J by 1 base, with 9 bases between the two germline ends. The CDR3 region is CASSPRGENTEAFF. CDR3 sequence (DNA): TGTGCCAGCTCACCCCGGGGGGAGAACACTGAAGCTTTCTTT.

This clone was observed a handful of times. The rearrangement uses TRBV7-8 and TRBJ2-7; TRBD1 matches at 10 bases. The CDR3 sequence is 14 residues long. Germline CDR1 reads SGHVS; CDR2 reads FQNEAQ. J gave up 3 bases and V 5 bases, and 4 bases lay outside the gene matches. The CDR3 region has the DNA TGTGCCAGCAGCCCAGACAGGGGGCTCTACGAGCAGTACTTC. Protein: CASSPDRGLYEQYF.

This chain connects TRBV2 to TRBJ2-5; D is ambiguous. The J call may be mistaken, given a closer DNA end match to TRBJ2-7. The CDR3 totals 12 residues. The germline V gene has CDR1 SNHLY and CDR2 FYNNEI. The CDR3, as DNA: TGTGCCAGCATGGCGGAGCCCTACGAGCAGTACTTC. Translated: CASMAEPYEQYF.

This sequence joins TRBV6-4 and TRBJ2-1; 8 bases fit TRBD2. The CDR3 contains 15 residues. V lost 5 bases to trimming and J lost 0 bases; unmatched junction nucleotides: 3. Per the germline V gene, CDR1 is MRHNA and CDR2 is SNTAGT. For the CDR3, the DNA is TGTGCCAGCAGTCGGGGGGGGGTCTCCTACAATGAGCAGTTCTTC. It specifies CASSRGGVSYNEQFF.

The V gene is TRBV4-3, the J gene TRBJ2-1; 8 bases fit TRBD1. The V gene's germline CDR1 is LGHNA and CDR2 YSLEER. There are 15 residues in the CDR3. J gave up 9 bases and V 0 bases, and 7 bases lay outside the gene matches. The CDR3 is CASSQDQAGGFEQFF. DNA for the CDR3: TGCGCCAGCAGCCAAGATCAAGCAGGGGGCTTTGAGCAGTTCTTC.

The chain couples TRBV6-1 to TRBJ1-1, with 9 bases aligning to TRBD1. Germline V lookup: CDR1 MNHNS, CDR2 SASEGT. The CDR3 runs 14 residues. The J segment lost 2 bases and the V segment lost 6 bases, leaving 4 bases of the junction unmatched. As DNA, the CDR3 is TGTGCCAGCAGCCAGGGACAGGGTAACACTGAAGCTTTCTTT. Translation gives CASSQGQGNTEAFF.

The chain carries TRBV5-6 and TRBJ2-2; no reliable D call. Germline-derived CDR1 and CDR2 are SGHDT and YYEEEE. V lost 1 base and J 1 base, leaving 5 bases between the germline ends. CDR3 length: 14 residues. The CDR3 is CASSLTLNTGELFF. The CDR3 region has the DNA TGTGCCAGCAGCTTGACTTTGAACACCGGGGAGCTGTTTTTT.

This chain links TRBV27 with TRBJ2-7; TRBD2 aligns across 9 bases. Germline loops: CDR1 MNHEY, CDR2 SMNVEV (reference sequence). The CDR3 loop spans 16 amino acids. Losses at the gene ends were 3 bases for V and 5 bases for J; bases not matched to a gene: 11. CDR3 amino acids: CASSLMRNSGSNEQYF. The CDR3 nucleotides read TGTGCCAGCAGTTTGATGCGGAATAGCGGGAGTAACGAGCAGTACTTC.

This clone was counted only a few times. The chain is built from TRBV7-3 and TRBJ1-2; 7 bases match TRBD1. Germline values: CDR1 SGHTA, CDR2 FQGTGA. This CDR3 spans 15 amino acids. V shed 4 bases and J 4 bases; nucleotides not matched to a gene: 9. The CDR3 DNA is TGTGCCAGCAGCTATGATCCGACAGGGACCTATGGCTACACCTTC. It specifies CASSYDPTGTYGYTF.

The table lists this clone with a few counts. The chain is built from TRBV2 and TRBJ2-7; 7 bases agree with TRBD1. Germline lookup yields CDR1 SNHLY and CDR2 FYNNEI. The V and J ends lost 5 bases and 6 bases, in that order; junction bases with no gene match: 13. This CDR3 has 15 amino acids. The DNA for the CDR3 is TGTGCCAGCAGTAACGACAGGGCAGCATTTCTCGAGCAGTACTTC. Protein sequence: CASSNDRAAFLEQYF. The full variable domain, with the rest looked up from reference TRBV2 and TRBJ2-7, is EPEVTQTPSHQVTQMGQEVILRCVPISNHLYFYWYRQILGQKVEFLVSFYNNEISEKSEIFDDQFSVERPDGSNFTLKIRSTKLEDSAMYFCASSNDRAAFLEQYFGPGTRLTVT.

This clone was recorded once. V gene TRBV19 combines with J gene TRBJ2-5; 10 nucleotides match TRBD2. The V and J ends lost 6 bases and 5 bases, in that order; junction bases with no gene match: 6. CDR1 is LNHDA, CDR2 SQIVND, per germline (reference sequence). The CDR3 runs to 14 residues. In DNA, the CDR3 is TGTGCCAGTAGATCTAGCGGGAGACGGGAGACCCAGTACTTC. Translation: CASRSSGRRETQYF. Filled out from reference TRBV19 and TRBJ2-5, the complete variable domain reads DGGITQSPKYLFRKEGQNVTLSCEQNLNHDAMYWYRQDPGQGLRLIYYSQIVNDFQKGDIAEGYSVSREKKESFPLTVTSAQKNPTAFYLCASRSSGRRETQYFGPGTRLLVL.

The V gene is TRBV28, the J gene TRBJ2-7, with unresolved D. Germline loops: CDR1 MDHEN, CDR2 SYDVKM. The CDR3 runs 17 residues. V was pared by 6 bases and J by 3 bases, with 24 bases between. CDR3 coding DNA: TGTGCCAGCAGGGCAACGGCAGGTCGGAACCTCAACTACGAGCAGTACTTC. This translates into CASRATAGRNLNYEQYF.

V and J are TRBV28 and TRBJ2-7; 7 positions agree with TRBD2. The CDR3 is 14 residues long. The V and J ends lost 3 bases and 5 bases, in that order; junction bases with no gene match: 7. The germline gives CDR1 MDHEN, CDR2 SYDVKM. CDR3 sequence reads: CASSFFAGVNEQYF. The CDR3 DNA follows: TGTGCCAGCAGTTTCTTTGCGGGAGTAAACGAGCAGTACTTC.

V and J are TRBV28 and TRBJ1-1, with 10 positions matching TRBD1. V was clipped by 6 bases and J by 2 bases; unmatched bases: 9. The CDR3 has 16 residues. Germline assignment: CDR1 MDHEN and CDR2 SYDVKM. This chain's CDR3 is CASSGRQGAVNTEAFF. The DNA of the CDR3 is TGTGCCAGCAGCGGAAGACAGGGGGCGGTAAACACTGAAGCTTTCTTT.

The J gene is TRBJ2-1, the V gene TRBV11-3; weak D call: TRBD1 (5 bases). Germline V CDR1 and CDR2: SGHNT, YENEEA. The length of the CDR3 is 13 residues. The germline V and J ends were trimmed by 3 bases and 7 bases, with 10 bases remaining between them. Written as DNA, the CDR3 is TGTGCCAGCAGCTTTCAGGGTTCTAATGAGCAGTTCTTC. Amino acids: CASSFQGSNEQFF.

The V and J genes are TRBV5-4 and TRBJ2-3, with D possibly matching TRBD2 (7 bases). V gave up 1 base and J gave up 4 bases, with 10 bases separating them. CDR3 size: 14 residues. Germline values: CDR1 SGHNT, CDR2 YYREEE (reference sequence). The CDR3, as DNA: TGTGCCAGCAGCTTGCCGGGGGGCGCAGATACGCAGTATTTT. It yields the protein CASSLPGGADTQYF.

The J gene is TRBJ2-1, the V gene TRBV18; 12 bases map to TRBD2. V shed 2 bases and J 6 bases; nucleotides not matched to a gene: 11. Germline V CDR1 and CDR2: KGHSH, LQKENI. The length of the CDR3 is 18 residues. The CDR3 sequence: CASSPETSGSFGGNEQFF. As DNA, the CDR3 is TGTGCCAGCTCACCAGAGACTAGCGGGAGTTTTGGGGGCAATGAGCAGTTCTTC.